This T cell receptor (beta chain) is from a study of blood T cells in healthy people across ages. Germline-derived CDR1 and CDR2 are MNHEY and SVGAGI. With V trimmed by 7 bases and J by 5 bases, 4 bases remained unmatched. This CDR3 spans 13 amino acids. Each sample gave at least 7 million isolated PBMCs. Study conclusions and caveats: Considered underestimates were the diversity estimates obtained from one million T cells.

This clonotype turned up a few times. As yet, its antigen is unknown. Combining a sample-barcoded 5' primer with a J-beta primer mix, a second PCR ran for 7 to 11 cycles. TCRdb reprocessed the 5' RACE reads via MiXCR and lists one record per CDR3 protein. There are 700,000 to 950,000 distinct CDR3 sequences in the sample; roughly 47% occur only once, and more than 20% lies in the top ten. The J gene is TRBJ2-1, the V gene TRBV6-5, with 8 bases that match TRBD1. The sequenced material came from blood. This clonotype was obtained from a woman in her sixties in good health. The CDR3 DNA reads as TGTGCCAGCAAGCAGGGGGCAGACAATGAGCAGTTCTTC. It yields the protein CASKQGADNEQFF.